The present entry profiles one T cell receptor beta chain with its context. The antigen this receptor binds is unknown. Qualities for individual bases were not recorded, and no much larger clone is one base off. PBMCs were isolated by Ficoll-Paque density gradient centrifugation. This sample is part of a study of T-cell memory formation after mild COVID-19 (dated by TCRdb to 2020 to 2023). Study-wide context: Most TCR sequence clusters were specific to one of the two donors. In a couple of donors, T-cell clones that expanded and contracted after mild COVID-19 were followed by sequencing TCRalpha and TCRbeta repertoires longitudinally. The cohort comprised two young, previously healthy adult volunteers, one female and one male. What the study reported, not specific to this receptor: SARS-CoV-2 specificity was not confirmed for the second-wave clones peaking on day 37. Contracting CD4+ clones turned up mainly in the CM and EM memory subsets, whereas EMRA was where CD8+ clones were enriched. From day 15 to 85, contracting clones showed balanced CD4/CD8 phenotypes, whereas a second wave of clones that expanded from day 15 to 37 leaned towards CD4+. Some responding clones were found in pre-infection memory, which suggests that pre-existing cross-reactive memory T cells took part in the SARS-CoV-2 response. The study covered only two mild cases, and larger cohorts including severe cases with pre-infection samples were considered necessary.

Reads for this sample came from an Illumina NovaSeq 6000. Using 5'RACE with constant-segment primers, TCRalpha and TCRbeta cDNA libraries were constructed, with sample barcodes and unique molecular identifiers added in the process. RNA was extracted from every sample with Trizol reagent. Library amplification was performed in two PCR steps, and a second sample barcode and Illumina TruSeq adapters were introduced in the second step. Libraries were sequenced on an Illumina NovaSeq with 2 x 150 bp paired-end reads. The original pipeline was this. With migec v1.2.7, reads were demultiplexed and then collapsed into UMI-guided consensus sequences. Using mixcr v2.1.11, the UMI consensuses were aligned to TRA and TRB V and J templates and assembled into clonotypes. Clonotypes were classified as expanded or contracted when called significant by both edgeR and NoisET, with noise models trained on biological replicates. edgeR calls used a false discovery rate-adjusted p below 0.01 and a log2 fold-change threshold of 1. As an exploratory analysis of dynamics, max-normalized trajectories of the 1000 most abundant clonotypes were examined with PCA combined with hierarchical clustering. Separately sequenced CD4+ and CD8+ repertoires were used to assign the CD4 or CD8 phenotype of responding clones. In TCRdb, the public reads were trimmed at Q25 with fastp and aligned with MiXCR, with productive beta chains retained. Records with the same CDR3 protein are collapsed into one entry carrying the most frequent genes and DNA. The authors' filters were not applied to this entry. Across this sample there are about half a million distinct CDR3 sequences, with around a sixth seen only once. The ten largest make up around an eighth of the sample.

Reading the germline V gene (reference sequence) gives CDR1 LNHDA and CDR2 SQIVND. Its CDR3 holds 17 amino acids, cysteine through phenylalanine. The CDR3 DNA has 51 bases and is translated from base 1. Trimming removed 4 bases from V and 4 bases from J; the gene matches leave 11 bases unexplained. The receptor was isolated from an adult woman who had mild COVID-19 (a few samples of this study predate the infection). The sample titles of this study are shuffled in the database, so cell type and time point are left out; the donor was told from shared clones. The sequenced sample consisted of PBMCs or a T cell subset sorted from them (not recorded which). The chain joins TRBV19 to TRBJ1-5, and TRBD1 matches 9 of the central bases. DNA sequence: TGTGCCAGTAGTAGCGACGGGACAGGGCTTATAAATCAGCCCCAGCATTTT. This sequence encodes CASSSDGTGLINQPQHF.